This T cell receptor (beta chain) is drawn from a study of cytomegalovirus exposure and HLA in healthy donors. The PCR employed 60 Vbeta primers together with 13 Jbeta primers. Sequenced by immunoSEQ multiplex PCR; TCRdb stores in-frame clones only, minus some. Of approximately 88,000 clones in the sample, approximately 80% were seen once. The CDR3 runs 13 residues. Trimming took off 5 bases at V and 9 bases at J, with 17 bases between the two ends. Germline V CDR1 and CDR2: MNHEY, SVGAGI. The sequence was collected from a young man in good health and CMV-seropositive. This chain joins TRBV6-5 and TRBJ2-7, with D perhaps TRBD1 (5 bases). Source material: PBMCs. CDR3 region: CASSETVNRVQYF. In DNA, the CDR3 is TGTGCCAGCAGTGAGACAGTCAATAGAGTGCAGTACTTC.